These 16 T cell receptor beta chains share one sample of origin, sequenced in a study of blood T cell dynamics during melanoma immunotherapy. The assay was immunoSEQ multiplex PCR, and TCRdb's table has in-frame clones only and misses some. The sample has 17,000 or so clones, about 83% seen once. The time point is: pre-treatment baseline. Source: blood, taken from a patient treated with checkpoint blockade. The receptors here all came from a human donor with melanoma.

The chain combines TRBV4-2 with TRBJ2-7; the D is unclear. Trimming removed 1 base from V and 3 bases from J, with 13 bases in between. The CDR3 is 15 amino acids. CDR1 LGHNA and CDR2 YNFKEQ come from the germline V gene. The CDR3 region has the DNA TGTGCCAGCAGCCAAGTTCTGGGTCCGGACTACGAGCAGTACTTC. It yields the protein CASSQVLGPDYEQYF.

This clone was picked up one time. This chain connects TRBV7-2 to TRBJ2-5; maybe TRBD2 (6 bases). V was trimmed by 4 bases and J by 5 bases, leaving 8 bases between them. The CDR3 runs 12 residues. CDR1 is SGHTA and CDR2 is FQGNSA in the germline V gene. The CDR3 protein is CASSSRGETQYF. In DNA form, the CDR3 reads TGTGCCAGCAGCTCCCGGGGGGAGACCCAGTACTTC.

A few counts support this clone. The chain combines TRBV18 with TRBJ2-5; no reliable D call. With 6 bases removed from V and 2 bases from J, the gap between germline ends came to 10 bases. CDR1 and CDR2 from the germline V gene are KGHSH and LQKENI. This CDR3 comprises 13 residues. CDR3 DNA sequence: TGTGCCAGCTCGCTAGGGTCGCAAGAGACCCAGTACTTC. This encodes CASSLGSQETQYF.

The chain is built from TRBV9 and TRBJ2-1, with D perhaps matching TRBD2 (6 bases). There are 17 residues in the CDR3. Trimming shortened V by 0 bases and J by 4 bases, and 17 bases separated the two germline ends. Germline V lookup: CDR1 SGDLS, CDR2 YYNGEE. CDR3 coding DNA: TGTGCCAGCAGCGTAGGAGGTGGGAGGCATAAATACAATGAGCAGTTCTTC. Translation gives CASSVGGGRHKYNEQFF.

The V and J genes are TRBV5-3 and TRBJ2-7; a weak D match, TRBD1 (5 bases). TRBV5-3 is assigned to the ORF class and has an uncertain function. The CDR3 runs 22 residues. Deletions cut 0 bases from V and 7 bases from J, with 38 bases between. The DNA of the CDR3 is TGTGCCAGAAGCTTGGAGTCGGGCAGCGATACCGGTAACCTTAAGGGGCCGGGTGAGCAGTACTTC. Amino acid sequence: CARSLESGSDTGNLKGPGEQYF.

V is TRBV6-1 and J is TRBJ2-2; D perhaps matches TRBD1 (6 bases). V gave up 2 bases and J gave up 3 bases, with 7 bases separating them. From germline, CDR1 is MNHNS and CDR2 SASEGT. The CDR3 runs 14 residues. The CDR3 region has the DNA TGTGCCAGCAGTGAAAACAGGGACACCGGGGAGCTGTTTTTT. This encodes CASSENRDTGELFF.

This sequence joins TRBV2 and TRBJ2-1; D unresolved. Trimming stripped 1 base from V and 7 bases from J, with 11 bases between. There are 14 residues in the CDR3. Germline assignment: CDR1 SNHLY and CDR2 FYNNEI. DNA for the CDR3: TGTGCCAGCAGTGAAGGCCTTAGGTCGAATGAGCAGTTCTTC. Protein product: CASSEGLRSNEQFF. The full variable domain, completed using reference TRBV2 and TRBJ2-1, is EPEVTQTPSHQVTQMGQEVILRCVPISNHLYFYWYRQILGQKVEFLVSFYNNEISEKSEIFDDQFSVERPDGSNFTLKIRSTKLEDSAMYFCASSEGLRSNEQFFGPGTRLTVL.

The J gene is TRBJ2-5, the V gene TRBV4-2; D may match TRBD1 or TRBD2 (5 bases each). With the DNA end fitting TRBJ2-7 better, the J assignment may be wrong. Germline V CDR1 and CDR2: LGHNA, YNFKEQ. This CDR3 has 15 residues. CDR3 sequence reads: CASSLAGTGSYEQYF. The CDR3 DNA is TGTGCCAGCAGCCTAGCCGGGACGGGCTCCTACGAGCAGTACTTC.

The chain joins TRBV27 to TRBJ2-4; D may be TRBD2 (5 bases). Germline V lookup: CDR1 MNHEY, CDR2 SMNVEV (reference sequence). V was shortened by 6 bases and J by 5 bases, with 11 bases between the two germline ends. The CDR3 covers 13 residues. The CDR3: CASSPGTQNIQYF. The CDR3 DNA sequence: TGTGCCAGCAGCCCGGGAACTCAAAACATTCAGTACTTC.

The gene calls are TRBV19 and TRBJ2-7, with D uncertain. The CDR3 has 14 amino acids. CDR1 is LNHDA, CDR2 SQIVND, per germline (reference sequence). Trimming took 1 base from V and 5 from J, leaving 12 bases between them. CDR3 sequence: CASSIAYPRDEQYF. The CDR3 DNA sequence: TGTGCCAGTAGTATAGCCTACCCCCGGGACGAGCAGTACTTC.

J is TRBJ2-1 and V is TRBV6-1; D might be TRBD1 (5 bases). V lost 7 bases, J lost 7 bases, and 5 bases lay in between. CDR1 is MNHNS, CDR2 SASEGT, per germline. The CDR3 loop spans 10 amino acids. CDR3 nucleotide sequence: TGTGCCAGCAAGGGGAATGAGCAGTTCTTC. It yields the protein CASKGNEQFF.

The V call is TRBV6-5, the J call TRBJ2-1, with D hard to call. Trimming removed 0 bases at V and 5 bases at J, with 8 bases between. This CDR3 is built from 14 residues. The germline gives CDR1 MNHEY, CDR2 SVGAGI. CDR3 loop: CASSYSPANNEQFF. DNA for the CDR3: TGTGCCAGCAGTTACTCCCCCGCTAACAATGAGCAGTTCTTC.

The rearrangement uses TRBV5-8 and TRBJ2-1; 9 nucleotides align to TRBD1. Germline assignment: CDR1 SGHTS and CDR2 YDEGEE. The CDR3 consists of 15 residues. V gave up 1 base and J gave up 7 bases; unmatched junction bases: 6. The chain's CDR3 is CASSLPGQGANEQFF. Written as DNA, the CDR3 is TGTGCCAGCAGCTTGCCGGGACAGGGAGCTAATGAGCAGTTCTTC.

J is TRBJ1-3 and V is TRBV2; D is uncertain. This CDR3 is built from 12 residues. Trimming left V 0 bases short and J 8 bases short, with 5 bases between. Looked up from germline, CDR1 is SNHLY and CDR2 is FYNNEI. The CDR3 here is CASSEAGYTIYF. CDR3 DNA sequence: TGTGCCAGCAGTGAAGCCGGGTACACCATATATTTT.

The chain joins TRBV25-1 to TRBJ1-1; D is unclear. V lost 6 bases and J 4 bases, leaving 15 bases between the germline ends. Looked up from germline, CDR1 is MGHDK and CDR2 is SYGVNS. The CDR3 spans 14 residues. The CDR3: CASSKSGVFTEAFF. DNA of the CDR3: TGTGCCAGCAGCAAAAGTGGGGTTTTCACTGAAGCTTTCTTT.

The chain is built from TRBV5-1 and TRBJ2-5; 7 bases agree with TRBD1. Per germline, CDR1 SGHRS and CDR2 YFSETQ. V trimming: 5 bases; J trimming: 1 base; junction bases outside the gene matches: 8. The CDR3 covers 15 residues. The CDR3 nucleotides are TGCGCCAGCAGGCAAGCCGGGACAGTCCAAGAGACCCAGTACTTC. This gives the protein CASRQAGTVQETQYF.